This T cell receptor beta chain was recovered during a study of T cells after yellow fever vaccination. TCRdb called the 5' RACE reads again in MiXCR, with one record for every CDR3 protein. The repertoire holds hundreds of thousands of distinct CDR3 sequences, with roughly 8.6% as singletons. V shed 0 bases and J shed 4 bases, with 15 bases lying between them. The germline V gene encodes CDR1 LGHNA and CDR2 YSLEER. This CDR3 is built from 17 residues. This sequence joins TRBV4-3 and TRBJ2-2; D is ambiguous. The material was PBMCs, obtained around 45 days after the first yellow fever vaccination. The TCR comes from a man aged 18 to 29 who received the YFV17D yellow fever vaccine. CDR3 nucleotides: TGCGCCAGCAGCCAAGATCTTGGCGGATCGGGCACCGGGGAGCTGTTTTTT. Translated, it gives CASSQDLGGSGTGELFF.